These 9 T cell receptor beta chains came from one sample sequenced in a study of cytomegalovirus exposure and HLA in healthy donors. Using immunoSEQ multiplex PCR, the repertoire was profiled, and TCRdb retains in-frame clones only, with some absent. The sample holds some 220,000 clones, 85% to 95% seen once. Sequencing input: PBMCs. Receptors originate from a woman aged 18-35 years in good health and CMV-seronegative.

The chain has TRBV2 and TRBJ2-3; TRBD2 aligns across 7 bases. Looked up from germline, CDR1 is SNHLY and CDR2 is FYNNEI. CDR3 length: 13 residues. The junction had 5 bases not matched to a gene; V was cut back by 11 bases and J by 0 bases. The CDR3 nucleotides are TGTGCCGTAGCGGGCAGGAGCACAGATACGCAGTATTTT. Amino acids: CAVAGRSTDTQYF.

The gene calls are TRBV11-2 and TRBJ1-5; perhaps TRBD1 as D (6 bases). V gave up 3 bases and J gave up 5 bases, with 11 bases separating them. Germline V lookup: CDR1 SGHAT, CDR2 FQNNGV. CDR3 size: 14 residues. CDR3 sequence: CASSLTGPDQPQHF. The CDR3 bases are TGTGCCAGCAGCTTGACAGGACCGGATCAGCCCCAGCATTTT.

The V call is TRBV6-1, the J call TRBJ1-1; D perhaps matches TRBD1 (5 bases). The length of the CDR3 is 15 residues. CDR1 and CDR2 from the germline V gene are MNHNS and SASEGT. Trimming removed 5 bases at V and 6 bases at J, with 19 bases between. DNA for the CDR3: TGTGCCAGCAGTCCCAAAGACAGACTAGGCGCTGAAGCTTTCTTT. It yields the protein CASSPKDRLGAEAFF.

The chain joins TRBV25-1 to TRBJ2-5; 10 bases match TRBD2. The CDR3 has 15 amino acids. V gave up 6 bases and J gave up 3 bases; unmatched junction bases: 7. Germline assignment: CDR1 MGHDK and CDR2 SYGVNS. The DNA of the CDR3 is TGTGCCAGCAGAGAAGTACTAGCGGGGAAAGAGACCCAGTACTTC. This translates into CASREVLAGKETQYF.

CDR3 amino acids: CASGARGDPNSGNTIYF. Written as DNA, the CDR3 is TGTGCCAGTGGCGCCCGGGGGGATCCCAACTCTGGAAACACCATATATTTT. The genes are TRBV19 and TRBJ1-3, with a tentative D call TRBD1 (5 bases). This CDR3 region has 17 residues. V was cut by 8 bases and J by 0 bases, with 20 bases left in between. Germline values: CDR1 LNHDA, CDR2 SQIVND (reference sequence).

This clone was recorded once. The chain has TRBV6-1 and TRBJ1-2, with TRBD1 matching over 9 bases. The CDR3 sequence is 14 residues long. CDR1 and CDR2 from the germline V gene are MNHNS and SASEGT. Trimming removed 6 bases from V and 5 bases from J; junction bases left unmatched: 7. This CDR3 is CASRAGDRAYGYTF. CDR3 coding DNA: TGTGCCAGCAGGGCGGGGGACAGGGCTTATGGCTACACCTTC.

The chain employs TRBV5-1 and TRBJ2-3; 8 bases match TRBD1. The V and J ends lost 5 bases and 3 bases, in that order; junction bases with no gene match: 5. Germline V gene data show CDR1 as SGHRS and CDR2 as YFSETQ. This CDR3 region has 14 residues. The CDR3 DNA reads as TGCGCCAGCAGGGGACAGGAGGGAACAGATACGCAGTATTTT. It codes for CASRGQEGTDTQYF.

The chain combines TRBV9 with TRBJ1-1; D might be TRBD1 (6 bases). The germline CDR1 and CDR2 sequences are SGDLS and YYNGEE. The CDR3 runs 16 residues. Between the trimmed V and J ends, which lost 4 bases and 0 bases, there was a span of 16 bases. For the CDR3, the DNA is TGTGCCAGCAGCTCCACGAGAGGGGGACTGAACACTGAAGCTTTCTTT. Translation gives CASSSTRGGLNTEAFF.

The rearrangement joins TRBV27 to TRBJ2-3; perhaps TRBD2 as D (5 bases). The CDR3 consists of 14 residues. Trimming removed 5 bases from V and 2 bases from J, with 11 bases in between. The germline V gene has CDR1 MNHEY and CDR2 SMNVEV (reference sequence). As DNA, the CDR3 is TGTGCCAGCAGTGGTAAGCGGTTCACAGATACGCAGTATTTT. This gives the protein CASSGKRFTDTQYF.